This T cell receptor (beta chain) appears in the sequencing data of a study of blood T cell repertoires in COVID-19. About the study: Sample material is recorded as cDNA or gDNA derived from T cells, B-cell-depleted T cells, or PBMCs.

TCRdb's copy holds only in-frame clones and misses some; the assay was immunoSEQ multiplex PCR. This table holds 120,000 to 150,000 clones, about nine tenths found once. Trimming took 2 bases from V and 1 from J; bases not matched to a gene: 4. This CDR3 spans 16 amino acids. CDR1 and CDR2 from the germline V gene are MDHEN and SYDVKM. The V and J genes are TRBV28 and TRBJ2-3; TRBD2 aligns across 9 bases. The TCR sequence derives from a human donor in a cohort sampled during active COVID-19. The specimen sequenced was peripheral blood. In nucleotides, the CDR3 is TGTGCCAGCAGTTTAAGTAGCGGGGGAGGCACAGATACGCAGTATTTT. Its protein is CASSLSSGGGTDTQYF.